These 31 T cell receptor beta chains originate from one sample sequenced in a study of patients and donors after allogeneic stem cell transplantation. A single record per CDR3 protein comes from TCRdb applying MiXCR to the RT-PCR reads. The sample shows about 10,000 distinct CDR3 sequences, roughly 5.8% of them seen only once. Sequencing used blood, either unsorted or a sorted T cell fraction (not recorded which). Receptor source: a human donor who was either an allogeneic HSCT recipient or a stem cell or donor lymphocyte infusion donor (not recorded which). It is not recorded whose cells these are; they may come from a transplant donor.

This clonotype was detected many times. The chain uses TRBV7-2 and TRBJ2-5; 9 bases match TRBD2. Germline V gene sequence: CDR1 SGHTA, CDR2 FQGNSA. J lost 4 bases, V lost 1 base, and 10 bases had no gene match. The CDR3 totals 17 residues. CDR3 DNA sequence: TGTGCCAGCAGCTTAGGGGGTAGCGGGAGTGCAGGAGAGACCCAGTACTTC. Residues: CASSLGGSGSAGETQYF.

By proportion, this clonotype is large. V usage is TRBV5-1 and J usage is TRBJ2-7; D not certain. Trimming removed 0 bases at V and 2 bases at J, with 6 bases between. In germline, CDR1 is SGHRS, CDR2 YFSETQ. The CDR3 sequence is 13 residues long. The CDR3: CASSLEVPYEQYF. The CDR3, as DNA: TGCGCCAGCAGCTTGGAAGTTCCCTACGAGCAGTACTTC.

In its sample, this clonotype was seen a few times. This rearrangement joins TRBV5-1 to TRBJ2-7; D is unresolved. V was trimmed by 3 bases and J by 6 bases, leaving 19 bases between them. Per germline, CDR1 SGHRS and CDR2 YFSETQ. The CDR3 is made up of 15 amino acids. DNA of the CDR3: TGCGCCAGCAGCTCCCGATGGGCAACCTCCACCGAGCAGTACTTC. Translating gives CASSSRWATSTEQYF. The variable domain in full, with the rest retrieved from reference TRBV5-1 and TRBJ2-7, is KAGVTQTPRYLIKTRGQQVTLSCSPISGHRSVSWYQQTPGQGLQFLFEYFSETQRNKGNFPGRFSGRQFSNSRSEMNVSTLELGDSALYLCASSSRWATSTEQYFGPGTRLTVT.

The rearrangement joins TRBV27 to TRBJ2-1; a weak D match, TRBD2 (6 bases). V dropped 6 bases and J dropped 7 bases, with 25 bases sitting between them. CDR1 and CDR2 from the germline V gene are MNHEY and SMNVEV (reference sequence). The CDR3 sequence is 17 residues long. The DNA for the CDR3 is TGTGCCAGCAGGCCTCGGCCCGGGCCTAGGGAGGAAAATGAGCAGTTCTTC. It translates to CASRPRPGPREENEQFF.

CDR3 amino acids: CASSNSARGAYEQYF. DNA of the CDR3: TGTGCCAGCAGCAATAGCGCTCGTGGGGCCTACGAGCAGTACTTC. This chain links TRBV7-9 with TRBJ2-7; possibly TRBD2 for D (5 bases). This CDR3 has 15 amino acids. The germline CDR1 and CDR2 sequences are SEHNR and FQNEAQ (reference sequence). V lost 5 bases, J lost 2 bases, and 16 bases lay in between.

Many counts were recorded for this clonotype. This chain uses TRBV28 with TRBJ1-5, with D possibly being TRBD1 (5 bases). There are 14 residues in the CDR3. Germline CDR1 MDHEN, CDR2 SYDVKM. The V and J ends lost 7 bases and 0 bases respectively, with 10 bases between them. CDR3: CASKAGGSNQPQHF. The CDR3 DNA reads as TGTGCCAGCAAGGCGGGGGGTAGCAATCAGCCCCAGCATTTT.

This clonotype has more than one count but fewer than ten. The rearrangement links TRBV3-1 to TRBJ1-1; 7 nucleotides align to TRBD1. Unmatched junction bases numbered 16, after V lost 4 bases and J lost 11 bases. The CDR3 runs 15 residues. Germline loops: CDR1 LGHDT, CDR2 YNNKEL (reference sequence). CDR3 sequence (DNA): TGTGCCAGCAGCCGAAACAGGGGCGAGTTCAGAATTGCTTTCTTT. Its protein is CASSRNRGEFRIAFF.

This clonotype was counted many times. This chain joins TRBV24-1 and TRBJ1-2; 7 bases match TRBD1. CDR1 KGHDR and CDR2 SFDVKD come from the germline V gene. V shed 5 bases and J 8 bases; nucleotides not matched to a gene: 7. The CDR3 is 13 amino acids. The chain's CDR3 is CATSVDRAGGYTF. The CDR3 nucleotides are TGTGCCACCAGTGTCGACAGGGCCGGAGGCTACACCTTC.

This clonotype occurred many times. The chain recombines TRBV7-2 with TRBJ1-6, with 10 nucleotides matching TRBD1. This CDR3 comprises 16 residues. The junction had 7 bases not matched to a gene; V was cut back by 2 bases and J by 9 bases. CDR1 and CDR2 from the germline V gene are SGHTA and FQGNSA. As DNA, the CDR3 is TGTGCCAGCAGCTTAAGGGACAGGGGTTTAGGTTCACCCCTCCACTTT. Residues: CASSLRDRGLGSPLHF.

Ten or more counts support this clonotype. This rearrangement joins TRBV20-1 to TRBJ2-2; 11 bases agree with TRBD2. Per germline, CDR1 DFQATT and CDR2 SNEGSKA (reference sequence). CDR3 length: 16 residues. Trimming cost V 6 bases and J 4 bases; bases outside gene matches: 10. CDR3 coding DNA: TGCAGTGCGAGAAAACTAGCGGGGGCGCCCACCGGGGAGCTGTTTTTT. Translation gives CSARKLAGAPTGELFF.

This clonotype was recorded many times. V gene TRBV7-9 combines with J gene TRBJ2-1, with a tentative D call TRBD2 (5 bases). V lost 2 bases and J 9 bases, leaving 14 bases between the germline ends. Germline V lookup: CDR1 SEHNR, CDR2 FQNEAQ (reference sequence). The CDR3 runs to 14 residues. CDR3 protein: CASSLLTRGSEQFF. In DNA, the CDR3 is TGTGCCAGCAGCTTATTGACAAGAGGGAGTGAGCAGTTCTTC.

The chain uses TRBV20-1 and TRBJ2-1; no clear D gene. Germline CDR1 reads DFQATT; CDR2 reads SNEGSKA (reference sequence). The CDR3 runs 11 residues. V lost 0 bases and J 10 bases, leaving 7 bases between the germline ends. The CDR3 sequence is CSAREDREQFF. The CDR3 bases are TGCAGTGCTAGAGAAGACCGCGAGCAGTTCTTC.

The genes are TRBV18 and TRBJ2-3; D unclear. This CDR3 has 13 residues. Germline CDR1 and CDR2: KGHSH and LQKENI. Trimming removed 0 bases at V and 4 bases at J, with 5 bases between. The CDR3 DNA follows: TGTGCCAGCTCACCACCGAACGCAGATACGCAGTATTTT. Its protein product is CASSPPNADTQYF.

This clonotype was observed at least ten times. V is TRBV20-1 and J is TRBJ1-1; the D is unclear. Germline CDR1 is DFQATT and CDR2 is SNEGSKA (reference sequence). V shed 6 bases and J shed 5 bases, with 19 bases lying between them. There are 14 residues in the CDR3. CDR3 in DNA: TGCAGTGCAGAGTCAGGAACTGTAATGACTGAAGCTTTCTTT. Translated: CSAESGTVMTEAFF.

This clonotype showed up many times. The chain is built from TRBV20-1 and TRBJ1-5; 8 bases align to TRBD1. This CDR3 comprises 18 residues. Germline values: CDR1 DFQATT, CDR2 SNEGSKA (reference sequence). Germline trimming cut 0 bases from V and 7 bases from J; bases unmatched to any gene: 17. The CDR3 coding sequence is TGCAGTGCTAGAGATCTCAGGGGGCGAAGGTGGTCCAGGCAGCCCCAGCATTTT. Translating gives CSARDLRGRRWSRQPQHF.

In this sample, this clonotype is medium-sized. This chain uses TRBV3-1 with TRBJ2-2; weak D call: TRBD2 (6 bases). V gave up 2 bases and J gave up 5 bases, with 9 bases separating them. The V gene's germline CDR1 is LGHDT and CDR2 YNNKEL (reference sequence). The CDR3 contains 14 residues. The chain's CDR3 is CASSQRLETGELFF. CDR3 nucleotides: TGTGCCAGCAGCCAACGACTAGAAACCGGGGAGCTGTTTTTT.

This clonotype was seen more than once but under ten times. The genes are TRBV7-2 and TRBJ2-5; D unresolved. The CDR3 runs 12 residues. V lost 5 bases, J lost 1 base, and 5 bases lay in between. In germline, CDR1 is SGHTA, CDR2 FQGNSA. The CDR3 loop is CASSRSQETQYF. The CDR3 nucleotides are TGTGCCAGCAGCCGTAGCCAAGAGACCCAGTACTTC.

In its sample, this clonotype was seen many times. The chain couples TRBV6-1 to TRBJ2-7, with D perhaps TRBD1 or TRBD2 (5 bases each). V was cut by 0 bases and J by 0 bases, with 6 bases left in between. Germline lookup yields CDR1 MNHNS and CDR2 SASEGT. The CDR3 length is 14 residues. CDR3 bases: TGTGCCAGCAGTGAAGCGGGGACCTCCTACGAGCAGTACTTC. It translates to CASSEAGTSYEQYF.

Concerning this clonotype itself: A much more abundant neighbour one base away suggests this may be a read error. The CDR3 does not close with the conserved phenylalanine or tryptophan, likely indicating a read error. CDR3 nucleotides: TGTGCCACCAGTGGTGTGAGCCGATTGGGCACAGATACGCAGTATTTG. Translating it yields CATSGVSRLGTDTQYL. J is TRBJ2-3 and V is TRBV24-1; no clear D. The germline V gene encodes CDR1 KGHDR and CDR2 SFDVKD. This CDR3 has 16 amino acids. The germline V and J ends were trimmed by 5 bases and 1 base, with 15 bases remaining between them.

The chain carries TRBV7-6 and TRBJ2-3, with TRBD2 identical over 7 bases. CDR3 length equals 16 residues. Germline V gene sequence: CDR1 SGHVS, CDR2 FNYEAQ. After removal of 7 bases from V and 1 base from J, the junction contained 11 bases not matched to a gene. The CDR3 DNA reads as TGTGCCAGCACTCAAAGCGGGAACCCGGGCACAGATACGCAGTATTTT. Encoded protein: CASTQSGNPGTDTQYF.

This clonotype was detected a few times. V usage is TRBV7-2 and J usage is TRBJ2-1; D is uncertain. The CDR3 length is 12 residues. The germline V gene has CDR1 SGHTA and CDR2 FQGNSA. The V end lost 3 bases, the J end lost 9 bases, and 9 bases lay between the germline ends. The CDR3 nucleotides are TGTGCCAGCAGCTTTTACACCGGTGAGCAGTTCTTC. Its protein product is CASSFYTGEQFF. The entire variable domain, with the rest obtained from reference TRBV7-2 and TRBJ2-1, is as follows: GAGVSQSPSNKVTEKGKDVELRCDPISGHTALYWYRQSLGQGLEFLIYFQGNSAPDKSGLPSDRFSAERTGGSVSTLTIQRTQQEDSAVYLCASSFYTGEQFFGPGTRLTVL.

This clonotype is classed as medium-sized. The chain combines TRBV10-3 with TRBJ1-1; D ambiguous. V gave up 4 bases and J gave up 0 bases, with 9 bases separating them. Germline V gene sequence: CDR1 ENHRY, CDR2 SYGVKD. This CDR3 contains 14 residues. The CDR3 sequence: CAISVEAMNTEAFF. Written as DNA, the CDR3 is TGTGCCATCAGTGTGGAGGCCATGAACACTGAAGCTTTCTTT.

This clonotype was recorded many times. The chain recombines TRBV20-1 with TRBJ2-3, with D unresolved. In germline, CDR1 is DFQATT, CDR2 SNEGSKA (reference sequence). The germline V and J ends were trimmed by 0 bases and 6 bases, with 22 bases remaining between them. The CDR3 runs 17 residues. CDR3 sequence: CSARDWSGVLTLDTQYF. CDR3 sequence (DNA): TGCAGTGCTAGAGATTGGTCGGGCGTACTTACACTGGATACGCAGTATTTT.

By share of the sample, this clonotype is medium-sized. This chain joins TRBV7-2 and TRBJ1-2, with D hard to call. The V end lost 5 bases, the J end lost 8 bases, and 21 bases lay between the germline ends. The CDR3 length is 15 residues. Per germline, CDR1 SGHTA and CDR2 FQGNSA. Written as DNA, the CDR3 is TGTGCCAGCAGCACCCACCTAAACGGCCGGTTGGGCTACACCTTC. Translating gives CASSTHLNGRLGYTF.

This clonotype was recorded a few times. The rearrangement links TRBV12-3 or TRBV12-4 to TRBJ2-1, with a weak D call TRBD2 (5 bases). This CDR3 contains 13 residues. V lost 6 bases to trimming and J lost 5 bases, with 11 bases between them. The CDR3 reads CASRKTINNEQFF. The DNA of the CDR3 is TGTGCCAGCAGAAAGACTATCAACAATGAGCAGTTCTTC.

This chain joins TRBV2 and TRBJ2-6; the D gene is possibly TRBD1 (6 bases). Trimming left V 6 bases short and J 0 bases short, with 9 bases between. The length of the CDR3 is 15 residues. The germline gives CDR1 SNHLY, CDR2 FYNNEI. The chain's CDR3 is CASSGDISGANVLTF. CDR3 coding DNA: TGTGCCAGCAGCGGGGACATCTCTGGGGCCAACGTCCTGACTTTC.

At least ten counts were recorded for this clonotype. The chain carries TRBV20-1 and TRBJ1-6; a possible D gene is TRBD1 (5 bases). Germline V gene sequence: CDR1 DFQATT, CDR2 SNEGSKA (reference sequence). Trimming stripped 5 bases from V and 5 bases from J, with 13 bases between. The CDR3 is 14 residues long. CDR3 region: CSADRDGDNSPLHF. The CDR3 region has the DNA TGCAGTGCTGACCGGGACGGAGATAATTCACCCCTCCACTTT.

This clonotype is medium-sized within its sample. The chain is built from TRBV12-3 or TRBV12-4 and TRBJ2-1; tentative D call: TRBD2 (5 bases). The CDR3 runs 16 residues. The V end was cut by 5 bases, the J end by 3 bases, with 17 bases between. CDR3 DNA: TGTGCCAGCAGTCTACAAAGCGGTTTTTTCTACAATGAGCAGTTCTTC. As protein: CASSLQSGFFYNEQFF.

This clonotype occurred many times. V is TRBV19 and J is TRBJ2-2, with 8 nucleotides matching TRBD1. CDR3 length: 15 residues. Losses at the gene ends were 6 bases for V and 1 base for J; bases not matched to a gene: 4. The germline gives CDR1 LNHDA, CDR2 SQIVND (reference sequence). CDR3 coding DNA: TGTGCCAGTAGGACCGGGACAGGGAACACCGGGGAGCTGTTTTTT. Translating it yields CASRTGTGNTGELFF.

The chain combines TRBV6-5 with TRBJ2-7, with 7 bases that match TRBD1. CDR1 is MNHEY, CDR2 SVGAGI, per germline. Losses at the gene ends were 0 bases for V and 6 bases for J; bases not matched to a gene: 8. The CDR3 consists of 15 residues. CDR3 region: CASSYSIGGSSEQYF. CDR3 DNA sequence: TGTGCCAGCAGTTACTCGATAGGGGGCTCAAGCGAGCAGTACTTC.

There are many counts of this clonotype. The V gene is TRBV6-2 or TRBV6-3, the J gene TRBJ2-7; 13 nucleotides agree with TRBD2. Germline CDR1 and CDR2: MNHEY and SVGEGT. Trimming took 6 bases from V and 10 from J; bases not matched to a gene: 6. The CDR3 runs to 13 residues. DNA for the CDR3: TGTGCCAGCAGCTGGACTAGCGGGGGCCCCCAGTACTTC. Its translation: CASSWTSGGPQYF.